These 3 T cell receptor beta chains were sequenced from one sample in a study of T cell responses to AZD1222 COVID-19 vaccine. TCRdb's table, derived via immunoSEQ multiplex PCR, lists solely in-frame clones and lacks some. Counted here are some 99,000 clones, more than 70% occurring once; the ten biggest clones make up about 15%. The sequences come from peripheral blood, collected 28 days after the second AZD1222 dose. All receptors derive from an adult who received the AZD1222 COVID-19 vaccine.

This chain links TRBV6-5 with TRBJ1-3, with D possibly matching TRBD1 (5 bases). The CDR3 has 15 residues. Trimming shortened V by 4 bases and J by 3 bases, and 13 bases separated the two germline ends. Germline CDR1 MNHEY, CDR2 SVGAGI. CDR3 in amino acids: CASSFGTAYGNTIYF. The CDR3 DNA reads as TGTGCCAGCAGTTTCGGGACTGCTTATGGAAACACCATATATTTT.

CDR3 in amino acids: CASQSGTYNEQFF. The CDR3 coding sequence is TGTGCCAGCCAGAGCGGTACCTACAATGAGCAGTTCTTC. The rearrangement uses TRBV2 and TRBJ2-1, with D perhaps matching TRBD2 (5 bases). The CDR3 has 13 residues. V shed 8 bases and J shed 2 bases, with 10 bases lying between them. Germline values: CDR1 SNHLY, CDR2 FYNNEI.

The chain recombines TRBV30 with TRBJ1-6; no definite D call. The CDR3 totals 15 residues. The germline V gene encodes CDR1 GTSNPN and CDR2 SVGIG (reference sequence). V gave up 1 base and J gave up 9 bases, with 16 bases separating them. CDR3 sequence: CAWSGSTRVGSPLHF. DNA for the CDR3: TGTGCCTGGAGTGGATCTACGAGGGTCGGTTCACCCCTCCACTTT.